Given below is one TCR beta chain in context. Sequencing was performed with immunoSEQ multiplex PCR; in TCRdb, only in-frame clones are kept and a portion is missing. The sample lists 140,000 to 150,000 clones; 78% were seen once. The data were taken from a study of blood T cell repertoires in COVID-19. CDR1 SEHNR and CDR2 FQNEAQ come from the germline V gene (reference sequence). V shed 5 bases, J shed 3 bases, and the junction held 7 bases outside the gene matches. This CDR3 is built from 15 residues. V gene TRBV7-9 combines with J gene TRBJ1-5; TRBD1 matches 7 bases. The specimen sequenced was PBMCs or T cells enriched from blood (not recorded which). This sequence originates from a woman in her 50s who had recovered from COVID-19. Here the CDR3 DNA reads TGTGCCAGCAGCCTGACGACAGGGAACAATCAGCCCCAGCATTTT. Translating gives CASSLTTGNNQPQHF.